A single sample is the source of the 9 T cell receptor beta chains below, sequenced in a study of T cell responses to AZD1222 COVID-19 vaccine. Clones were sequenced by immunoSEQ multiplex PCR, and TCRdb holds only the in-frame ones, with some missing. The table lists hundreds of thousands of clones, about 92% of them singletons. Material: peripheral blood, obtained on day 0 of MenACWY control vaccination. The receptors derive from an adult in good health.

As DNA, the CDR3 is TGTGCCAGCAGCTTAGAACAGGGAGGGCCCTATGGCTACACCTTC. Amino acid sequence: CASSLEQGGPYGYTF. The chain joins TRBV7-8 to TRBJ1-2, with D possibly being TRBD1 (6 bases). Trimming removed 1 base from V and 4 bases from J, with 13 bases in between. CDR1 SGHVS and CDR2 FQNEAQ come from the germline V gene. The CDR3 totals 15 residues.

J is TRBJ1-4 and V is TRBV7-6; D is ambiguous. V lost 5 bases and J lost 8, with 9 bases in between. Per germline, CDR1 SGHVS and CDR2 FNYEAQ. The CDR3 length is 12 residues. Here the CDR3 DNA reads TGTGCCAGCAGCCCACCGGGGGAAAAACTGTTTTTT. Amino acids: CASSPPGEKLFF.

The chain has TRBV28 and TRBJ2-5; perhaps D is TRBD1 or TRBD2 (5 bases each). The germline CDR1 and CDR2 sequences are MDHEN and SYDVKM. V was shortened by 10 bases and J by 11 bases, with 17 bases between the two germline ends. There are 11 residues in the CDR3. CDR3 protein: CATPKGREQYF. For the CDR3, the DNA is TGTGCCACCCCGAAGGGGAGAGAGCAGTACTTC.

The J gene is TRBJ2-3, the V gene TRBV9; 11 bases agree with TRBD1. CDR3 length: 16 residues. Germline V CDR1 and CDR2: SGDLS, YYNGEE. With V trimmed by 3 bases and J by 3 bases, 6 bases remained unmatched. The CDR3 sequence is CASSAGDRGRTDTQYF. CDR3 bases: TGTGCCAGCAGCGCCGGGGACAGGGGGAGGACAGATACGCAGTATTTT.

This chain joins TRBV2 and TRBJ2-7; 10 nucleotides agree with TRBD1. V was pared by 1 base and J by 5 bases, with 5 bases of the junction left unmatched. This CDR3 has 15 amino acids. CDR1 and CDR2 from the germline V gene are SNHLY and FYNNEI. The chain's CDR3 is CASSEGTGGTDEQYF. CDR3 DNA: TGTGCCAGCAGTGAAGGGACAGGGGGAACTGACGAGCAGTACTTC.

The chain links TRBV18 to TRBJ2-3; D uncertain. Germline assignment: CDR1 KGHSH and CDR2 LQKENI. V gave up 0 bases and J gave up 2 bases, with 6 bases separating them. The CDR3 consists of 14 residues. CDR3 residues: CASSPPTVTDTQYF. DNA of the CDR3: TGTGCCAGCTCACCACCTACAGTCACAGATACGCAGTATTTT. Based on the CDR3 plus reference TRBV18 and TRBJ2-3, the full variable domain is NAGVMQNPRHLVRRRGQEARLRCSPMKGHSHVYWYRQLPEEGLKFMVYLQKENIIDESGMPKERFSAEFPKEGPSILRIQQVVRGDSAAYFCASSPPTVTDTQYFGPGTRLTVL.

The rearrangement uses TRBV25-1 and TRBJ1-5, with D unresolved. V gave up 4 bases and J gave up 3 bases, with 7 bases separating them. Germline V CDR1 and CDR2: MGHDK, SYGVNS. The CDR3 consists of 13 residues. In DNA, the CDR3 is TGTGCCAGCAGTGGCCTACCCAATCAGCCCCAGCATTTT. Amino acids: CASSGLPNQPQHF.

V gene TRBV27 combines with J gene TRBJ1-2; maybe TRBD1 (6 bases). This CDR3 has 14 amino acids. The V end was cut by 6 bases, the J end by 3 bases, with 14 bases between. Germline V gene lookup returns CDR1 MNHEY and CDR2 SMNVEV (reference sequence). The CDR3 region is CASRRDTGDYGYTF. The CDR3 DNA is TGTGCCAGCAGACGGGACACGGGGGACTATGGCTACACCTTC.

V usage is TRBV7-2 and J usage is TRBJ1-2; D is uncertain. CDR1 is SGHTA, CDR2 FQGNSA, per germline. The CDR3 runs to 13 residues. With 7 bases removed from V and 3 bases from J, the gap between germline ends came to 12 bases. CDR3 sequence: CASNRDPYYGYTF. The CDR3 coding sequence is TGTGCCAGCAACCGAGATCCCTACTATGGCTACACCTTC. Full variable domain (rest looked up from reference TRBV7-2 and TRBJ1-2): GAGVSQSPSNKVTEKGKDVELRCDPISGHTALYWYRQSLGQGLEFLIYFQGNSAPDKSGLPSDRFSAERTGGSVSTLTIQRTQQEDSAVYLCASNRDPYYGYTFGSGTRLTVV.